Given below is one T cell receptor (beta chain) in context. This clone's antigen is unknown. No clone much larger than this one lies a single base away; base qualities are absent. This entry comes from a study of blood T cell repertoires in COVID-19 (dated by TCRdb to 2020 to 2022). Describing the broader study: Collaborator samples came from the United States, Italy and Spain and covered acute and convalescent phases of COVID-19. Where available, HLA class I and class II types were taken from metadata supplied by the sample provider and were not determined by assay-based typing. The sample metadata nearly always contained a de-identified subject ID, COVID-19 status, age in years and sex. The repertoires were made available in a free public database intended to serve as a resource for research on the immune response to SARS-CoV-2. The dataset comprised deeply sampled blood TCRbeta repertoires from subjects exposed to, actively infected with, or recovered from COVID-19. The prospective study material was composed of cDNA or gDNA derived from T cells, B-cell-depleted T cells, or PBMCs. The samples were drawn from the first 160 participants of the ongoing ImmuneRACE study and from 1,200 or so subjects provided by 6 global collaborators.

The immunoSEQ Assay, a bias-controlled multiplex PCR, was used to amplify TCRbeta CDR3 regions from genomic DNA. The paper's processing steps were these. Nucleated cell counts per sample were estimated from amplification of reference gene primers within the assay. To quantify the absolute abundance of each unique TCRbeta CDR3 rearrangement, sequence reads were collapsed and filtered. For each sample, productive Simpson clonality was calculated as the square root of Simpson's diversity index across productive rearrangements. Imported from immuneACCESS, the table was reduced by TCRdb to in-frame sequences with V and J called. These copies leave out some clones; in studies compared against another copy, an unresolved V gene accounts for under half, and the cause of the remainder is not known. D and trimming come from the DNA, and the V and J calls and clone size come from that table. The sample table shows 290,000 or so clones, and around 84% are seen once. Over 1% of the sample is in the top ten clones.

The CDR3 starts with the cysteine, ends with the phenylalanine, and has 14 residues. CDR3 DNA only is kept here, 42 bases in frame from base 1. As encoded in the germline V gene (reference sequence), CDR1 is LNHDA while CDR2 is SQIVND. V and J are truncated by 5 bases and 0 bases respectively, leaving an intervening sequence of 7 bases. The collaborating institutions used their own protocols to collect whole blood in K2EDTA tubes. For TCRbeta analysis, collaborators shipped samples as frozen whole blood, isolated PBMCs, or DNA extracted from either of those sample types. Points the paper makes about the study in general: Clinical and demographic metadata were provided uncurated, with the amount varying by source and participant.

The clonotype originates from a man aged 65 to 85 with acute or convalescent COVID-19. In this chain, TRBV19 is recombined with TRBJ2-2; the D gene remains uncertain. The sequencing input was peripheral blood. The CDR3 region: CASSPQANTGELFF. The sequence in DNA is TGTGCCAGTAGTCCTCAGGCGAACACCGGGGAGCTGTTTTTT.